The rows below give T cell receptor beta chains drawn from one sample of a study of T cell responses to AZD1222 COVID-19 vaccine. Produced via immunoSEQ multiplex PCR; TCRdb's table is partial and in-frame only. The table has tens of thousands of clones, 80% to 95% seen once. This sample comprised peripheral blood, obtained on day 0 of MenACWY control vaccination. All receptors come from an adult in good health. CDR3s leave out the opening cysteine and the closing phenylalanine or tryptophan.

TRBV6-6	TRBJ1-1	ASSLSDTEAF
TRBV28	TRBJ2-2	ASSTSDRVATGELF
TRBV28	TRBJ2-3	ASSLPGSDITDTQY
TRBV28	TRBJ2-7	ASSLQEQY
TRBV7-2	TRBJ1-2	ASSESPGSSYGYT
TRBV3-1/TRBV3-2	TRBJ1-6	ASSQGLMGISPLH
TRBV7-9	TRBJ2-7	ASGDGNYEQY
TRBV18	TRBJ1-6	ASSKQADSPLH
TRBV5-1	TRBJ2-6	ASSFGWGGSGANVLT
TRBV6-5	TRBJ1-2	ASTATRERYGYT
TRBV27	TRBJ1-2	ASRGQLVYGYT
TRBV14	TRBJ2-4	ASSQDTGRGYIQY
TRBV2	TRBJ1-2	ASIRGGQARGYT
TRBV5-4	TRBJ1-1	ASSLPGAFAEAF
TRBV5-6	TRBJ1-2	ASSLGVGNHYGYT
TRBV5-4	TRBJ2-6	ASSLSGANVLT
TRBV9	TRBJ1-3	ASSARDSSDTIY
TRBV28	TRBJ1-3	ASSPYRDRGNTIY
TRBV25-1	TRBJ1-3	ASSGFGAGAGNTIY
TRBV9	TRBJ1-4	ASSVRTEPEKLF
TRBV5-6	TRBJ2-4	ASSLEGVRNIQY
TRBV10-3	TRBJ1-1	AINERENTEAF
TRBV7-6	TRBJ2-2	ASSSIAGGLAGVNTGELF
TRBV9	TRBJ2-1	ASTPLAGEGNEQF
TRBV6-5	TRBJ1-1	ASIPPPGRGYEAF
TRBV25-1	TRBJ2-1	ASSEETSGPAYNEQF
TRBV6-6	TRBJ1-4	ASSYSDRGNEKLF
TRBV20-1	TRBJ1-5	SASGGQPQH
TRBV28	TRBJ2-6	ASSLGTGSGANVLT
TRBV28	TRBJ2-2	ASRPLNRGHGGELF
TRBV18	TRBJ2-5	ASSPYQETQY
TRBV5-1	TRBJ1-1	ASSLHENTEAF
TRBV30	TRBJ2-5	AWSPGYGNTQY
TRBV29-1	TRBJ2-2	SVEDGELAGDTGELF
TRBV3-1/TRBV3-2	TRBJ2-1	ASSPSLLAGKGAGYNEQF
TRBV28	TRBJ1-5	ASSLRWTGGNQPQH
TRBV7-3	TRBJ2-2	ASRSSLIGELF
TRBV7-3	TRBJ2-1	ASSSLPSGSSYNEQF
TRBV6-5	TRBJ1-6	ASSPGVEHSPLH
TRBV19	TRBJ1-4	ASSISEVRNEKLF
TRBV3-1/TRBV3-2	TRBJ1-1	ASTPPGAPMNTEAF
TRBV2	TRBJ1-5	ASSPQSTVNQPQH
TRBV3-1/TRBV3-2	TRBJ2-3	ASSQDGSPDTQY
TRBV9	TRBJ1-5	ASSPDGISNQPQH
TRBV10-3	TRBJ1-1	AIGGGHLNTEAF
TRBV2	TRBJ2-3	ASSVSGRATDTQY
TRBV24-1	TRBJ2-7	ATSDSTSGDYSYEQY
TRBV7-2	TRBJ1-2	ASSHNSGPGGYGYT
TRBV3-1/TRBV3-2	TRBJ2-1	ASSPRPQEQF
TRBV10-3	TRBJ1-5	ATKQGFSNQPQH
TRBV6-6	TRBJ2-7	ASSYSSGSVFEQY